This entry lists 5 T cell receptor beta chains sequenced from one sample in a study of blood T cell repertoires in COVID-19. Sequenced by immunoSEQ multiplex PCR; TCRdb stores in-frame clones only, minus some. The data contain roughly 200,000 clones, 75% to 90% of them singletons. The sequenced sample consisted of PBMCs or T cells enriched from blood (not recorded which). Receptor source: a man aged 35-49 years who had recovered from COVID-19.

The V call is TRBV27, the J call TRBJ2-1; tentatively, D is TRBD2 (6 bases). The V and J ends lost 7 bases and 10 bases respectively, with 17 bases between them. Per germline, CDR1 MNHEY and CDR2 SMNVEV (reference sequence). This CDR3 region has 13 residues. The CDR3 here is CASKLAAQQEQFF. The CDR3 DNA is TGTGCCAGCAAATTAGCGGCCCAACAAGAGCAGTTCTTC.

This chain links TRBV30 with TRBJ2-7; TRBD1 matches at 8 bases. The ends lost 1 base at V and 7 bases at J; junction bases unmatched: 6. The CDR3 is 13 residues long. Germline assignment: CDR1 GTSNPN and CDR2 SVGIG (reference sequence). Here the CDR3 DNA reads TGTGCCTGGAGTGGGACAGGGTCTGGAGAGCAGTACTTC. The encoded protein is CAWSGTGSGEQYF. Full variable domain (outside the CDR3, taken from reference TRBV30 and TRBJ2-7): SQTIHQWPATLVQPVGSPLSLECTVEGTSNPNLYWYRQAAGRGLQLLFYSVGIGQISSEVPQNLSASRPQDRQFILSSKKLLLSDSGFYLCAWSGTGSGEQYFGPGTRLTVT.

This chain links TRBV7-2 with TRBJ1-5, with 7 bases matching TRBD1. Germline values: CDR1 SGHTA, CDR2 FQGNSA. V gave up 1 base and J gave up 11 bases; unmatched junction bases: 8. The length of the CDR3 is 14 residues. The CDR3 DNA sequence: TGTGCCAGCAGCTTAGAGCCAGGGGGTAGCACCCAGCATTTT. Translated: CASSLEPGGSTQHF.

This chain joins TRBV7-3 and TRBJ2-4, with 14 bases fitting TRBD2. Germline CDR1 is SGHTA and CDR2 is FQGTGA. The ends lost 1 base at V and 1 base at J; junction bases unmatched: 12. There are 21 residues in the CDR3. The CDR3 loop is CASSLKPLTSGRGPAKNIQYF. In DNA, the CDR3 is TGTGCCAGCAGCTTAAAACCCTTGACTAGCGGGAGGGGCCCGGCCAAAAACATTCAGTACTTC.

The genes are TRBV6-5 and TRBJ2-7; TRBD2 might be the D (6 bases). Trimming cost V 7 bases and J 3 bases, with 16 bases left between them. CDR3 length equals 14 residues. Germline loops: CDR1 MNHEY, CDR2 SVGAGI. CDR3 residues: CASKIPGLNYEQYF. The CDR3 DNA sequence: TGTGCCAGCAAAATTCCGGGACTCAACTACGAGCAGTACTTC.